This is a list of T cell receptor beta chains from one sample in a study of spatial heterogeneity in lung cancer. In TCRdb, the 5' RACE reads were re-called with MiXCR into one record per CDR3 protein. The table shows some 12,000 distinct CDR3 sequences, with about 6% occurring only once. The sequencing used normal lung tissue next to the tumor, collected at surgery. All receptors derive from a male donor with early-stage non-small cell lung cancer. Both conserved end residues are part of each CDR3. D genes are given only for firm matches. Rows may omit the clone size; those that give it use once, few, many or a size class.

d_call j_call clone_size v_call cdr3_nt cdr3_aa
- TRBJ2-1 few TRBV4-1 TGCGCCAGCAGCCAAGATCATGAGCAGTTCTTC CASSQDHEQFF
TRBD2 TRBJ2-2 many TRBV7-2 TGTGCCAGCAGCTCAGCGGGAGGAAGTACCGGGGAGCTGTTTTTT CASSSAGGSTGELFF
- TRBJ2-2 - TRBV5-4 TGTGCCAGCAGTTCCCGACAGGAGAACACCGGGGAGCTGTTTTTT CASSSRQENTGELFF
- TRBJ2-2 many TRBV5-1 TGCGCCAGCAGCTTGTCTATGGGTTACACCGGGGAGCTGTTTTTT CASSLSMGYTGELFF
- TRBJ2-7 many TRBV7-9 TGTGCCAGCAGCCCGACGGGGGACTTTGGGGAGCAGTACTTC CASSPTGDFGEQYF
- TRBJ1-2 many TRBV6-6 TGTGCCAGCGCGGGGGTCCCTTCTGGCTACACCTTC CASAGVPSGYTF
- TRBJ1-1 many TRBV27 TGTGCCAGCAGCCGTGGATGGATGAACACTGAAGCTTTCTTT CASSRGWMNTEAFF
- TRBJ2-7 many TRBV5-1 TGCGCCAGCAGCTGGCAAGAGGGCCACGAGCAGTACTTC CASSWQEGHEQYF
TRBD1 TRBJ1-4 many TRBV20-1 TGCAGTGCTAGAGACCCCAGGGGGCCTGGGGAAAAACTGTTTTTT CSARDPRGPGEKLFF
TRBD2 TRBJ2-7 many TRBV30 TGTGCCTGGAGTGACCCTAGCGGGAGTAATGAGCAGTACTTC CAWSDPSGSNEQYF
- TRBJ2-7 many TRBV2 TGTGCCAGCAGCGGGGACACATCCTACGAGCAGTACTTC CASSGDTSYEQYF
- TRBJ1-6 many TRBV28 TGTGCCAGCAGTTTGGCGGGGATTAATTCACCCCTCCACTTT CASSLAGINSPLHF
TRBD1 TRBJ2-5 - TRBV20-1 TGCAGTGCTAGGACCTGGACAGGCATTAAAGAGACCCAGTACTTC CSARTWTGIKETQYF
- TRBJ2-5 many TRBV27 TGTGCCAGCAGTTTACCGGGCAGGGAGACCCAGTACTTC CASSLPGRETQYF
- TRBJ2-7 many TRBV19 TGTGCCAGTAGTATTTCGGTGGGGGGTTGGGAGCAGTACTTC CASSISVGGWEQYF
TRBD1 TRBJ1-5 many TRBV7-8 TGTGCCAGCAGCCAACAGGGGATTGGGACGAACAGCAATCAGCCCCAGCATTTT CASSQQGIGTNSNQPQHF
- TRBJ2-1 medium-sized TRBV24-1 TGTGCCACCAGTGACAGTTACTACAATGAGCAGTTCTTC CATSDSYYNEQFF
- TRBJ2-7 many TRBV5-6 TGTGCCAGCAGCCCGATGCAGGCTTACGCCTACGAGCAGTACTTC CASSPMQAYAYEQYF
TRBD2 TRBJ2-3 many TRBV10-1 TGCGCCAGCCGACTAGCGGGAGGGCCGTTCTTGGCAGATACGCAGTATTTT CASRLAGGPFLADTQYF
- TRBJ2-7 many TRBV2 TGTGCCAGCACCCCAGGGGAGCAGTACTTC CASTPGEQYF
TRBD2 TRBJ2-1 medium-sized TRBV5-1 TGCGCCAGCAGCCGGGGACTAGCTGTCGATGAGCAGTTCTTC CASSRGLAVDEQFF
- TRBJ1-6 medium-sized TRBV12-3/TRBV12-4 TGTGCCAGCACCTGGGGGACGGGCAATTCACCCCTCCACTTT CASTWGTGNSPLHF
- TRBJ1-5 medium-sized TRBV7-2 TGTGCCAGCAGCCCCTACGGGCAGCCCCAGCATTTT CASSPYGQPQHF
- TRBJ2-7 many TRBV27 TGTGCCAGCAGTTCGGGTTCTGCGGCGGCCTACGAGCAGTACTTC CASSSGSAAAYEQYF
TRBD2 TRBJ2-2 many TRBV4-2 TGTGCCAGCAGCCAAGATATTAGCGGGGACCTTGGGGCCGGGGAGCTGTTTTTT CASSQDISGDLGAGELFF
- TRBJ2-1 many TRBV13 TGTGCCAGCAGCACCATGGGGAATGAGCAGTTCTTC CASSTMGNEQFF
- TRBJ1-1 - TRBV30 TGTGCCTGGATGAGTGCGGGTCGAAACACTGAAGCTTTCTTT CAWMSAGRNTEAFF
- TRBJ1-5 many TRBV19 TGTGCCAGTAGTATCCGGGACGGCCTCAAGCATTTT CASSIRDGLKHF
TRBD1 TRBJ2-7 - TRBV9 TGTGCCAGCAGCGTCCGGGACAGCTCCTACGAGCAGTACTTC CASSVRDSSYEQYF